This T cell receptor beta chain came from a study of T-cell memory formation after mild COVID-19. The length of the CDR3 is 16 residues. CDR1 and CDR2 from the germline V gene are ENHRY and SYGVKD. The V end lost 0 bases, the J end lost 1 base, and 12 bases lay between the germline ends. TCRdb redid the calling of the 5' RACE reads with MiXCR, one entry per CDR3 protein. Of 550,000 to 700,000 distinct CDR3 sequences in the sample, 17% were seen once. Only a few counts were recorded for this clonotype. The chain recombines TRBV10-3 with TRBJ1-2, with D possibly matching TRBD1 (6 bases). The TCR sequence derives from an adult woman who had mild COVID-19 (a few samples of this study predate the infection). Cell type and time point are not known. The sample was PBMCs or a T cell subset sorted from them (not recorded which). CDR3 loop: CAISESPAGDNYGYTF. CDR3 coding DNA: TGTGCCATCAGTGAGTCGCCCGCAGGGGATAACTATGGCTACACCTTC.